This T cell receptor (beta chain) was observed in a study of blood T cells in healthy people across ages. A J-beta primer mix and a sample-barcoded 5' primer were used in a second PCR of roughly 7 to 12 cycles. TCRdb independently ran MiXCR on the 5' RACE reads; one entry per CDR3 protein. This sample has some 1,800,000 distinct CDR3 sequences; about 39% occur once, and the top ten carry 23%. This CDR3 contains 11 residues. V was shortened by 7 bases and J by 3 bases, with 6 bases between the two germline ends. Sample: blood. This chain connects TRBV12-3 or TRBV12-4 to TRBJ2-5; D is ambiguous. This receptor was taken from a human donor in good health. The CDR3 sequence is CASTLKETQYF. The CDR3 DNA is TGTGCCAGCACCCTCAAAGAGACCCAGTACTTC.